The 5 T cell receptor beta chains in this list originate from one sample, sequenced in a study of blood T cell repertoires in COVID-19. The table came from immunoSEQ multiplex PCR; TCRdb's copy has only in-frame clones and leaves some out. The sample includes over 200,000 clones, 87% of them seen just once. The material sequenced was PBMCs or T cells enriched from blood (not recorded which). The receptor source for this set is a young man who had recovered from COVID-19.

This CDR3 reads CASSHQDRFQETQYF. CDR3 sequence (DNA): TGTGCCAGCAGCCACCAAGACAGGTTCCAAGAGACCCAGTACTTC. This sequence joins TRBV6-5 and TRBJ2-5, with a tentative D call TRBD1 (6 bases). V lost 6 bases to trimming and J lost 1 base, with 15 bases between them. This CDR3 region has 15 residues. CDR1 MNHEY and CDR2 SVGAGI come from the germline V gene.

The CDR3 bases are TGTGCCAGCAGTTTGTCGAGTCCTGAGCAGTACTTC. Its protein product is CASSLSSPEQYF. The V and J genes are TRBV7-9 and TRBJ2-7; D is uncertain. The CDR3 is made up of 12 amino acids. Per germline, CDR1 SEHNR and CDR2 FQNEAQ (reference sequence). V was cut by 6 bases and J by 7 bases, with 13 bases left in between. Full variable domain (rest looked up from reference TRBV7-9 and TRBJ2-7): DTGVSQNPRHKITKRGQNVTFRCDPISEHNRLYWYRQTLGQGPEFLTYFQNEAQLEKSRLLSDRFSAERPKGSFSTLEIQRTEQGDSAMYLCASSLSSPEQYFGPGTRLTVT.

The V gene is TRBV2, the J gene TRBJ1-1, with D tentatively TRBD1 (5 bases). V lost 7 bases and J lost 4, with 16 bases in between. The germline V gene has CDR1 SNHLY and CDR2 FYNNEI. This CDR3 contains 14 residues. The CDR3 DNA reads as TGTGCCAGCACCACATTTGGGGGGAGCACTGAAGCTTTCTTT. Translated: CASTTFGGSTEAFF.

This clone was observed a single time. The chain links TRBV7-7 to TRBJ1-3; D gene ambiguous. The germline CDR1 and CDR2 sequences are SSHAT and FNYEAQ (reference sequence). Between the trimmed V and J ends, which lost 1 base and 0 bases, there was a span of 16 bases. The CDR3 has 18 residues. CDR3 amino acids: CASSLVRQTTSSGNTIYF. Here the CDR3 DNA reads TGTGCCAGCAGCTTAGTTCGGCAGACAACGAGCTCTGGAAACACCATATATTTT. Based on the CDR3 plus reference TRBV7-7 and TRBJ1-3, the full variable domain is GAGVSQSPRYKVTKRGQDVTLRCDPISSHATLYWYQQALGQGPEFLTYFNYEAQPDKSGLPSDRFSAERPEGSISTLTIQRTEQRDSAMYRCASSLVRQTTSSGNTIYFGEGSWLTVV.

The chain employs TRBV12-3 or TRBV12-4 and TRBJ1-2; D gene ambiguous. The V end lost 8 bases, the J end lost 4 bases, and 11 bases lay between the germline ends. CDR3 size: 12 residues. The CDR3 protein is CASWFPLYGYTF. The CDR3 DNA reads TGTGCCAGCTGGTTCCCACTCTATGGCTACACCTTC.